The clone carrying this TCR beta chain came up a few times. Its antigen is not known. Time point given: newly diagnosed GD, antithyroid drugs for less than 3 months. Making the TCR library involved RNA that had been extracted from PBMCs. This sample stems from a study of regulatory T cells in long-lasting Graves disease. Study-level results: Those with persistent Graves' had less TCR diversity than newly diagnosed patients.

The V and J ends lost 8 bases and 8 bases respectively, with 9 bases between them. CDR3 length: 11 amino acids. CDR1 SGHVS and CDR2 FQNEAQ come from the germline V gene. According to the study, TCR beta libraries were built with iRepertoire HTBI primers and CDR3-region Arm-PCR. TCRdb reprocessed the multiplex PCR reads with MiXCR, giving one entry per CDR3 protein. The sample has 620,000 or so distinct CDR3 sequences, about 15% seen once. The sample was also reused in another study, on T cells in Graves' hyperthyroidism and ophthalmopathy. That study reports: Diagnosis of hyperthyroidism was new in patients aged 18 to 65, and its duration was under 2 months.

This TCR derives from a woman in her 30s with Graves disease. The starting material was peripheral blood mononuclear cells (PBMCs), obtained at new diagnosis, from a patient treated with antithyroid drugs. The rearrangement joins TRBV7-8 to TRBJ1-4; D is undetermined. The CDR3 DNA reads as TGTGCCAGCGGTCACGGCGAAAAACTGTTTTTT. This gives the protein CASGHGEKLFF.